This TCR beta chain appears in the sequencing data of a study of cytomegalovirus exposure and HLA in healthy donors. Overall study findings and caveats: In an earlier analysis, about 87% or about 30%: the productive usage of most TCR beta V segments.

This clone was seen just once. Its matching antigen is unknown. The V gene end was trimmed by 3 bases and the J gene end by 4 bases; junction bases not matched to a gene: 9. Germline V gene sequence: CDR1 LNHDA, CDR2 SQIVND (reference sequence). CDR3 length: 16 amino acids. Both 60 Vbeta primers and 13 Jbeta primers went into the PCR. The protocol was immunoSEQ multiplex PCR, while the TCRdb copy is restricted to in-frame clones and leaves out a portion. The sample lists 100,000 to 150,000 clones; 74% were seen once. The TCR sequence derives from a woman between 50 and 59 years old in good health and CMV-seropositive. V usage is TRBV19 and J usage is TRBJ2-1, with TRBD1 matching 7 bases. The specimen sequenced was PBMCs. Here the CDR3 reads CASSINQGVRYNEQFF. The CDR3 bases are TGTGCCAGTAGTATTAACCAGGGGGTACGGTACAATGAGCAGTTCTTC. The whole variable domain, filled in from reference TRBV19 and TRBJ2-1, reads DGGITQSPKYLFRKEGQNVTLSCEQNLNHDAMYWYRQDPGQGLRLIYYSQIVNDFQKGDIAEGYSVSREKKESFPLTVTSAQKNPTAFYLCASSINQGVRYNEQFFGPGTRLTVL.